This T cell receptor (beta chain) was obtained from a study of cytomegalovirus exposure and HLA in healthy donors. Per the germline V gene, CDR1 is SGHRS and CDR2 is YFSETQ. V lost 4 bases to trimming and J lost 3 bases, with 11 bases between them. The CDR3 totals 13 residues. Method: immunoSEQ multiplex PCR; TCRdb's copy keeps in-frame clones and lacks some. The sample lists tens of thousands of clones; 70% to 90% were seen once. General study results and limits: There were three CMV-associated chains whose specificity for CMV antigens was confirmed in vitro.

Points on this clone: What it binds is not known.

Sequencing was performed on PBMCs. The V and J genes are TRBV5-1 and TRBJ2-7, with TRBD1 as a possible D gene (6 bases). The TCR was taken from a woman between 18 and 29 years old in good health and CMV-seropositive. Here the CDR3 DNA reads TGCGCCAGCAGCATACAGGGAGACTACGAGCAGTACTTC. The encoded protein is CASSIQGDYEQYF.